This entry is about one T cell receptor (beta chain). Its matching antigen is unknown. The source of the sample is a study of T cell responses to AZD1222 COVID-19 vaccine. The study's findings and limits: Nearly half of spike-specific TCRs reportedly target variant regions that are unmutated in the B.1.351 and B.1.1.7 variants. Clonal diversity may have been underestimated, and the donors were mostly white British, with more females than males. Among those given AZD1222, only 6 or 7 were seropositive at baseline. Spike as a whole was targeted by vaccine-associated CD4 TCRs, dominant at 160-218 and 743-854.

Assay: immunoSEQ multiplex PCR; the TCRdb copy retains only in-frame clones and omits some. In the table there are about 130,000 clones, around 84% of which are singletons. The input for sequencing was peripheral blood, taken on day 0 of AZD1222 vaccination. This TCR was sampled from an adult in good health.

In nucleotides, the CDR3 is TGTGCCAGCAGCTCTTCTAGCACCGGGGAGCTGTTTTTT. Translating it yields CASSSSSTGELFF. V usage is TRBV5-6 and J usage is TRBJ2-2; D is ambiguous. Trimming stripped 3 bases from V and 4 bases from J, with 7 bases between. Per the germline V gene, CDR1 is SGHDT and CDR2 is YYEEEE. The CDR3 is 13 residues long.